The next 17 T cell receptor beta chains were all read from a single sample in a study of shared clonotypes between healthy human individuals. Naive CD8 populations comprised CD45RO-negative cells positively selected for CCR7, excluding terminally differentiated effector memory CD45RA+ cells. The table came from immunoSEQ multiplex PCR; TCRdb's copy has only in-frame clones and leaves some out. Here the sample spans approximately 600,000 clones, 90% to 95% being singletons. The sample was naive CD8+ T cells sorted from blood. The receptors here all came from a young woman in good health.

The chain has TRBV10-3 and TRBJ2-3; a weak D match, TRBD1 (7 bases). Trimming left V 6 bases short and J 6 bases short, with 16 bases between. The V gene's germline CDR1 is ENHRY and CDR2 SYGVKD. This CDR3 is built from 14 residues. CDR3 in DNA: TGTGCCATCAGGGAACCAGGGGGAGGTGATACGCAGTATTTT. It is translated as CAIREPGGGDTQYF.

This clone was observed a few times. This sample also contains other DNA sequences that code for the same CDR3. CDR3 loop: CASSLVGSYEQYF. In nucleotides, the CDR3 is TGTGCCAGCAGCTTAGTCGGCTCCTACGAGCAGTACTTC. The chain carries TRBV11-2 and TRBJ2-7; no reliable D call. Trimming took off 1 base at V and 0 bases at J, with 4 bases between the two ends. This CDR3 comprises 13 residues. Germline CDR1 SGHAT, CDR2 FQNNGV.

This clone occurred once. One end of the junction does not line up with germline, which may come from a read error. This rearrangement joins TRBV7-6 to TRBJ2-7; 14 nucleotides align to TRBD2. Looked up from germline, CDR1 is SGHVS and CDR2 is FNYEAQ. This CDR3 comprises 14 residues. The CDR3 nucleotides are TGTGCCAGCAGCACCGGGACTAGCGGGAGCCGGAGGCACTTC. This gives the protein CASSTGTSGSRRHF.

The chain employs TRBV19 and TRBJ2-2, with 10 bases matching TRBD2. CDR1 and CDR2 from the germline V gene are LNHDA and SQIVND (reference sequence). The CDR3 is 17 residues long. The ends lost 1 base at V and 8 bases at J; junction bases unmatched: 10. Written as DNA, the CDR3 is TGTGCCAGTAGTATAGTTTCTAGCGGGAGTACTTCTGGGGAGCTGTTTTTT. Protein: CASSIVSSGSTSGELFF.

The rearrangement links TRBV6-1 to TRBJ1-1; a possible D gene is TRBD1 (5 bases). CDR1 MNHNS and CDR2 SASEGT come from the germline V gene. The length of the CDR3 is 12 residues. Trimming pared 6 bases from V and 2 bases from J, leaving 7 bases between. CDR3 DNA sequence: TGTGCCAGCAGAGACAGTAACACTGAAGCTTTCTTT. It is translated as CASRDSNTEAFF.

The V gene is TRBV7-9, the J gene TRBJ2-7; perhaps TRBD2 as D (5 bases). Germline V lookup: CDR1 SEHNR, CDR2 FQNEAQ (reference sequence). This CDR3 has 16 residues. Trimming took 5 bases from V and 0 from J, leaving 17 bases between them. Written as DNA, the CDR3 is TGTGCCAGCAGCGAGCCGACTACCAGGAGCTCCTACGAGCAGTACTTC. Amino acid sequence: CASSEPTTRSSYEQYF.

This chain uses TRBV5-1 with TRBJ2-3; D remains ambiguous. The V end lost 0 bases, the J end lost 0 bases, and 8 bases lay between the germline ends. Per the germline V gene, CDR1 is SGHRS and CDR2 is YFSETQ. This CDR3 region has 15 residues. The CDR3 loop reads CASSLGAISTDTQYF. CDR3 sequence (DNA): TGCGCCAGCAGCTTGGGGGCAATAAGCACAGATACGCAGTATTTT.

This sequence joins TRBV7-3 and TRBJ2-2; tentatively, D is TRBD1 (6 bases). Germline-derived CDR1 and CDR2 are SGHTA and FQGTGA. The CDR3 has 14 amino acids. Trimming took 5 bases from V and 6 from J, leaving 13 bases between them. This CDR3 is CASSGNAGAGELFF. The CDR3 nucleotides are TGTGCCAGCAGCGGCAATGCAGGGGCCGGGGAGCTGTTTTTT. Full variable domain (outside the CDR3, taken from reference TRBV7-3 and TRBJ2-2): GAGVSQTPSNKVTEKGKYVELRCDPISGHTALYWYRQSLGQGPEFLIYFQGTGAADDSGLPNDRFFAVRPEGSVSTLKIQRTERGDSAVYLCASSGNAGAGELFFGEGSRLTVL.

V and J are TRBV15 and TRBJ1-5; a weak D match, TRBD1 (5 bases). With 0 bases removed from V and 7 bases from J, the gap between germline ends came to 7 bases. The CDR3 is 13 amino acids. Germline V gene sequence: CDR1 LNHNV, CDR2 YYDKDF (reference sequence). This CDR3 is CATSRDQGQPQHF. The CDR3, as DNA: TGTGCCACCAGCAGAGATCAGGGACAGCCCCAGCATTTT.

J is TRBJ2-2 and V is TRBV7-8; a weak D match, TRBD2 (6 bases). In germline, CDR1 is SGHVS, CDR2 FQNEAQ. The CDR3 spans 13 residues. Trimming removed 3 bases from V and 6 bases from J, with 8 bases in between. As DNA, the CDR3 is TGTGCCAGCAGCTTCGGGGGTGCCGGGGAGCTGTTTTTT. Translating gives CASSFGGAGELFF.

Comment on this clone: An end of the junction differs from the germline gene, which may be a read error. J is TRBJ1-2 and V is TRBV6-5; D is undetermined. The CDR3 totals 12 residues. The V gene's germline CDR1 is MNHEY and CDR2 SVGAGI. In DNA, the CDR3 is TGTGCCAGCAGTTCGGGCAGTTCGTTTCGAATATTC. This codes for CASSSGSSFRIF.

This clone was detected only once. The chain carries TRBV27 and TRBJ2-1; D may be TRBD2 (5 bases). Germline CDR1 MNHEY, CDR2 SMNVEV (reference sequence). The CDR3 covers 15 residues. Trimming shortened V by 0 bases and J by 3 bases, and 9 bases separated the two germline ends. This chain's CDR3 is CASSLSSEGYNEQFF. The CDR3 nucleotides read TGTGCCAGCAGTTTATCATCAGAGGGCTACAATGAGCAGTTCTTC.

J is TRBJ2-7 and V is TRBV27; maybe TRBD1 (6 bases). V was pared by 2 bases and J by 6 bases, with 14 bases between. This CDR3 has 14 residues. Germline CDR1 and CDR2: MNHEY and SMNVEV (reference sequence). The CDR3 region is CASSLVQGIAEQYF. CDR3 nucleotides: TGTGCCAGCAGTTTAGTCCAGGGGATCGCCGAGCAGTACTTC.

Points on this clone: This specimen includes other DNA sequences encoding the same CDR3. V gene TRBV6-5 combines with J gene TRBJ2-2, with D perhaps matching TRBD1 or TRBD2 (5 bases each). Looked up from germline, CDR1 is MNHEY and CDR2 is SVGAGI. V was pared by 3 bases and J by 7 bases, with 6 bases between. The CDR3 extends over 12 amino acids. Written as DNA, the CDR3 is TGTGCCAGCAGTTATGGGGGCGGGGAGCTGTTTTTT. The encoded protein is CASSYGGGELFF.

The chain links TRBV7-2 to TRBJ2-3, with 13 bases fitting TRBD2. Trimming cost V 5 bases and J 4 bases; bases outside gene matches: 3. This CDR3 region has 15 residues. CDR1 is SGHTA and CDR2 is FQGNSA in the germline V gene. As DNA, the CDR3 is TGTGCCAGCAGCCTACTAGCGGGAGGGCCAGATACGCAGTATTTT. It codes for CASSLLAGGPDTQYF.

The chain uses TRBV7-8 and TRBJ2-7; TRBD2 matches 12 bases. V dropped 5 bases and J dropped 3; count of bases not matched to a gene: 2. The CDR3 sequence is 14 residues long. Germline loops: CDR1 SGHVS, CDR2 FQNEAQ. The CDR3 region is CASSQGLAGYEQYF. In nucleotides, the CDR3 is TGTGCCAGCAGCCAGGGACTAGCGGGCTACGAGCAGTACTTC.

The V call is TRBV6-1, the J call TRBJ1-2; no clear D gene. The V gene lost 2 bases and the J gene lost 4 bases, with 23 bases spanning the gap. The CDR3 length is 18 residues. Germline V gives CDR1 MNHNS, CDR2 SASEGT. Here the CDR3 DNA reads TGTGCCAGCAGTGAATTGCCATACTCATCCCAGACCTCCTATGGCTACACCTTC. Its translation is CASSELPYSSQTSYGYTF.